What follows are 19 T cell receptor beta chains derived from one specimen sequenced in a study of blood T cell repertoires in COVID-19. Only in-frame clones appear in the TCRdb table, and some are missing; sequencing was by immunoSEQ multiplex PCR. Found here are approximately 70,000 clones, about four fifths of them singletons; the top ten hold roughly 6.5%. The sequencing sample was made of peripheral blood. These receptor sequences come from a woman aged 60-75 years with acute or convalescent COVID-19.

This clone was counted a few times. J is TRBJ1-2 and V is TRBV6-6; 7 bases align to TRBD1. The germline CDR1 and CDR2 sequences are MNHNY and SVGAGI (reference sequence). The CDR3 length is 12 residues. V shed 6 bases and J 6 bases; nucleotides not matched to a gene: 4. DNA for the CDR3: TGTGCCAGCAGAAGACAGGGTGATGGCTACACCTTC. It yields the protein CASRRQGDGYTF.

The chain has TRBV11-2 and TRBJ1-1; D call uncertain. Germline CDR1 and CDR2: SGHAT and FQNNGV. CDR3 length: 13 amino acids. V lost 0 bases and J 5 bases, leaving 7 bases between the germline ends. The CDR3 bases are TGTGCCAGCAGCTTAGAGTTCACAACTGAAGCTTTCTTT. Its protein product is CASSLEFTTEAFF.

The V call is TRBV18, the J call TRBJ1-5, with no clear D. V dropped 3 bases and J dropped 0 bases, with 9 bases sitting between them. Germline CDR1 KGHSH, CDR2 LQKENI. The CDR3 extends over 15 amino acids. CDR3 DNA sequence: TGTGCCAGCTCACCCTCAGGAACTAGCAATCAGCCCCAGCATTTT. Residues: CASSPSGTSNQPQHF.

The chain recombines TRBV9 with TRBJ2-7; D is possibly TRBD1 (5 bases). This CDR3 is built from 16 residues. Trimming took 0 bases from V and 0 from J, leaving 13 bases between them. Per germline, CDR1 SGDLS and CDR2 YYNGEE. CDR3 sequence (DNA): TGTGCCAGCAGCGTAGGAGCAGGGATGAGCTCCTACGAGCAGTACTTC. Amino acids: CASSVGAGMSSYEQYF.

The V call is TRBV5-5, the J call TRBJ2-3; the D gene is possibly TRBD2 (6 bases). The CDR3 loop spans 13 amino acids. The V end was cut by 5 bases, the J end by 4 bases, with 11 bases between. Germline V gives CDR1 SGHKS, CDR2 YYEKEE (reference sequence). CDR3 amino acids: CASRQRAPDTQYF. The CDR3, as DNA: TGTGCCAGCAGACAGCGGGCCCCAGATACGCAGTATTTT.

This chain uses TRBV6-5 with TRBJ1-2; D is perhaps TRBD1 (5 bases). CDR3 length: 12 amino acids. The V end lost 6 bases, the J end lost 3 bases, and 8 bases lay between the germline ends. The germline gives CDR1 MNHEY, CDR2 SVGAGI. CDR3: CASRTGDYGYTF. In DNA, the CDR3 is TGTGCCAGCAGGACGGGGGACTATGGCTACACCTTC.

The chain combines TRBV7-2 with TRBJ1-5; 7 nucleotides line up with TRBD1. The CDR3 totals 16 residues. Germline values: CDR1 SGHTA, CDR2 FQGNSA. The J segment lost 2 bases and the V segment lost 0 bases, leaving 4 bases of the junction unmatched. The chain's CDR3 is CASSLAITGGNQPQHF. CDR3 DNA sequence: TGTGCCAGCAGCTTAGCAATAACAGGGGGCAATCAGCCCCAGCATTTT. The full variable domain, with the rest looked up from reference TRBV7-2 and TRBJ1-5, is GAGVSQSPSNKVTEKGKDVELRCDPISGHTALYWYRQSLGQGLEFLIYFQGNSAPDKSGLPSDRFSAERTGGSVSTLTIQRTQQEDSAVYLCASSLAITGGNQPQHFGDGTRLSIL.

The CDR3 here is CASLGWDSFNEKLFF. In DNA, the CDR3 is TGTGCCAGTCTAGGTTGGGACAGTTTTAATGAAAAACTGTTTTTT. This chain uses TRBV6-6 with TRBJ1-4, with 7 bases aligning to TRBD1. Germline V gene sequence: CDR1 MNHNY, CDR2 SVGAGI (reference sequence). This CDR3 region has 15 residues. Unmatched junction bases numbered 11, after V lost 9 bases and J lost 4 bases.

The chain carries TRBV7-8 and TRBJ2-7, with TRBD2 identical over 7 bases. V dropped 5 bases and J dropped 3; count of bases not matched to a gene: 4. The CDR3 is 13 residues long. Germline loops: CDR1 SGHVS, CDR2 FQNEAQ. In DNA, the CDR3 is TGTGCCAGCAGCGTCCCGGGGGGCTACGAGCAGTACTTC. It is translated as CASSVPGGYEQYF.

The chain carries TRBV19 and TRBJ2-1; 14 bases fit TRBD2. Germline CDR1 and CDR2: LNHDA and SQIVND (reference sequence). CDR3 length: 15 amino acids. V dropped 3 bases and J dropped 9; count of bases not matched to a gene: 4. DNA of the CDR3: TGTGCCAGTAGTATGACTAGCGGGGGGGTAAGTGAGCAGTTCTTC. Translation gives CASSMTSGGVSEQFF.

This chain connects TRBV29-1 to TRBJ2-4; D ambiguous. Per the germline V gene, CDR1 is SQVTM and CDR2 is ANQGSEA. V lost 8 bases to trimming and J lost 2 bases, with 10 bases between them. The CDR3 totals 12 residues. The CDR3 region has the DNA TGCAGCCCCGGGTGGTCCAAAAACATTCAGTACTTC. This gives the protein CSPGWSKNIQYF.

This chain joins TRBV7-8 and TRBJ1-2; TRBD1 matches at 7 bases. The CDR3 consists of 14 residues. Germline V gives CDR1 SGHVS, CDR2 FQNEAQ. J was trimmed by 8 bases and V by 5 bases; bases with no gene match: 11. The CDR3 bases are TGTGCCAGCAGCGCGAGGGGACAGCCCTTCGGCTACACCTTC. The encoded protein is CASSARGQPFGYTF.

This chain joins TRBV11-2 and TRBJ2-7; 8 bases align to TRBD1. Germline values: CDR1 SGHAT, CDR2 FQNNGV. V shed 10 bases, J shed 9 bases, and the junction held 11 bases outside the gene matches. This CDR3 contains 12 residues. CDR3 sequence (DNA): TGTGCCACAACCGGGACAGGCCGTGTGCAGTACTTC. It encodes CATTGTGRVQYF.

The CDR3: CASSTEGEALREQYF. The CDR3 bases are TGCGCCAGCAGCACGGAAGGGGAGGCTTTACGCGAGCAGTACTTC. The rearrangement joins TRBV5-1 to TRBJ2-7; TRBD2 is a possible D gene (6 bases). CDR1 is SGHRS, CDR2 YFSETQ, per germline. This CDR3 has 15 amino acids. V lost 4 bases, J lost 6 bases, and 20 bases lay in between.

CDR3 region: CASSPGLAGATGELFF. CDR3 in DNA: TGTGCCAGCAGCCCCGGACTAGCGGGGGCGACCGGGGAGCTGTTTTTT. This rearrangement joins TRBV7-8 to TRBJ2-2; 13 bases fit TRBD2. The CDR3 length is 16 residues. The junction had 5 bases not matched to a gene; V was cut back by 5 bases and J by 5 bases. The germline V gene has CDR1 SGHVS and CDR2 FQNEAQ.

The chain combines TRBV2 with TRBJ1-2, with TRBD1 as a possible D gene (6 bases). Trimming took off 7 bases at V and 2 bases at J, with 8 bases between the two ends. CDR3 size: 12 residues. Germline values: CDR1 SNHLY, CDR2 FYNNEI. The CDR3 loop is CASKTGNYGYTF. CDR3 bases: TGTGCCAGCAAGACAGGCAACTATGGCTACACCTTC.

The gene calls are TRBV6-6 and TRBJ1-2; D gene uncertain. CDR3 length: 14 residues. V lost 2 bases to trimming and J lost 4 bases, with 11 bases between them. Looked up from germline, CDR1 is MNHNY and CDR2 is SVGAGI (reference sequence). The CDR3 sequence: CASSYLPVPYGYTF. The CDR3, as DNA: TGTGCCAGCAGTTACCTCCCCGTTCCCTATGGCTACACCTTC.

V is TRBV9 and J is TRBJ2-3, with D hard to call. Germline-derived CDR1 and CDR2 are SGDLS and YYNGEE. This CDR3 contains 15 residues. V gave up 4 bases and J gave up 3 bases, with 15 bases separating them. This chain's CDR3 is CASSLVGDGTDTQYF. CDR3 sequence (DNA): TGTGCCAGCAGCTTAGTAGGAGACGGGACAGATACGCAGTATTTT.

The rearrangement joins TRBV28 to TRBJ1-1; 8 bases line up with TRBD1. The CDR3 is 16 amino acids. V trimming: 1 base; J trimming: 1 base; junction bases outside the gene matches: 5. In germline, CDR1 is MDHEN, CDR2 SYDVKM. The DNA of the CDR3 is TGTGCCAGCAGTTTATTGGCGGGGACAGGGAACACTGAAGCTTTCTTT. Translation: CASSLLAGTGNTEAFF.